This paragraph reports one TCR beta chain. What it recognizes is unknown. Per germline, CDR1 MNHEY and CDR2 SMNVEV (reference sequence). The CDR3 sequence is 12 residues long. With 3 bases removed from V and 7 bases from J, the gap between germline ends came to 9 bases. Generated by immunoSEQ multiplex PCR, the TCRdb table keeps only in-frame clones and is missing some. The profile covers under 75,000 clones, with about four fifths appearing a single time and 0.9% to 1.1% taken by the ten largest. This sample was taken from a study of OX40 agonist ivuxolimab in advanced cancers. Study-wide results and caveats: CD4+ T cells averaged fewer expanded clones than CD8+ T cells.

The chain uses TRBV27 and TRBJ1-2; no clear D. The source is an adult with an advanced solid tumor such as melanoma, head and neck, liver or kidney cancer. The source was CD4+ or CD8+ T cells sorted from blood, collected in a trial of the OX40 agonist ivuxolimab. This CDR3 reads CASSFYGGGYTF. CDR3 DNA sequence: TGTGCCAGCAGTTTTTACGGCGGTGGCTACACCTTC.